This T cell receptor (beta chain) is drawn from a study of blood T cell repertoires in COVID-19. Study context: PBMCs, B-cell-depleted T cells, or T cells were the source of the cDNA or gDNA that made up the material.

The CDR3 consists of 13 residues. From germline, CDR1 is SNHLY and CDR2 FYNNEI. V gave up 8 bases and J gave up 6 bases, with 16 bases separating them. The method was immunoSEQ multiplex PCR; TCRdb's version includes in-frame clones alone and lacks a portion of them. Of around 140,000 clones listed, 80% are singletons. This clone was detected only once. The TCR sequence derives from a man between 65 and 85 years old who had recovered from COVID-19. The sample taken for sequencing was peripheral blood. The chain uses TRBV2 and TRBJ1-2; no clear D. The CDR3 sequence: CASATRGRDGYTF. The CDR3 nucleotides read TGTGCCAGCGCTACTAGAGGACGCGATGGCTACACCTTC. The full variable domain, with the rest looked up from reference TRBV2 and TRBJ1-2, is EPEVTQTPSHQVTQMGQEVILRCVPISNHLYFYWYRQILGQKVEFLVSFYNNEISEKSEIFDDQFSVERPDGSNFTLKIRSTKLEDSAMYFCASATRGRDGYTFGSGTRLTVV.